This TCR beta chain appears in the sequencing data of a study of T-cell reconstitution after alpha-beta-depleted transplantation in children. Preparing the TCRbeta library involved the use of unique molecular identifiers. TCRdb re-called the PCR reads with MiXCR, one entry per CDR3 protein. Of about 350,000 distinct CDR3 sequences in the sample, approximately 12% were seen once. The CDR3 extends over 15 amino acids. V was trimmed by 3 bases and J by 0 bases, leaving 12 bases between them. Germline V gene data show CDR1 as SGHRS and CDR2 as YFSETQ. This clonotype was counted between two and nine times.

The sequence was collected from a human donor who donated a stem cell graft to a child with Fanconi anemia. The V and J genes are TRBV5-1 and TRBJ1-1; D unresolved. Sequencing was performed on PBMCs, taken from the stem cell graft. The CDR3 sequence: CASSSGRTMNTEAFF. The DNA of the CDR3 is TGCGCCAGCAGCTCCGGACGGACCATGAACACTGAAGCTTTCTTT.